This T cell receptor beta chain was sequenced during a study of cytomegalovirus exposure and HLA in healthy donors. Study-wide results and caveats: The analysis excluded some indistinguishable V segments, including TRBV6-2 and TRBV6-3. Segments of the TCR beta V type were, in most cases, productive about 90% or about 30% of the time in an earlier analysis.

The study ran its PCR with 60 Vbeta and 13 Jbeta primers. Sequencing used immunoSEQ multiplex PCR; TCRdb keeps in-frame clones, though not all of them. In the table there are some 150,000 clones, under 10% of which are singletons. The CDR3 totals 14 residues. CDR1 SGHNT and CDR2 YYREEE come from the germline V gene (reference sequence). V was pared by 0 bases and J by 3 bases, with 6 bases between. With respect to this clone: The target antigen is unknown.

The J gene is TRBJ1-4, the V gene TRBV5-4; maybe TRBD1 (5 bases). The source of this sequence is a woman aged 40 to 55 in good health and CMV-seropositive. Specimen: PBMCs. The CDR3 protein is CASSLGGANEKLFF. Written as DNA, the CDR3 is TGTGCCAGCAGCTTGGGGGGGGCTAATGAAAAACTGTTTTTT.